Reported below is one T cell receptor beta chain. This entry belongs to a study of blood T cells in healthy people across ages. A second PCR, run for about 6 to 11 cycles, used a sample-barcoded 5' primer plus a J-beta primer mix. TCRdb ran MiXCR on the 5' RACE reads and lists one entry per CDR3 protein. This table holds 800,000 or so distinct CDR3 sequences, around 45% found once. The CDR3 extends over 14 amino acids. Germline CDR1 is LGHNA and CDR2 is YNFKEQ. V dropped 5 bases and J dropped 0 bases, with 11 bases sitting between them. The clonotype originates from an elderly man in good health. Sequenced input: blood. The chain links TRBV4-2 to TRBJ2-7; TRBD2 might be the D (6 bases). CDR3: CASSAGLHSYEQYF. CDR3 nucleotide sequence: TGTGCCAGCAGCGCGGGACTCCACTCCTACGAGCAGTACTTC.